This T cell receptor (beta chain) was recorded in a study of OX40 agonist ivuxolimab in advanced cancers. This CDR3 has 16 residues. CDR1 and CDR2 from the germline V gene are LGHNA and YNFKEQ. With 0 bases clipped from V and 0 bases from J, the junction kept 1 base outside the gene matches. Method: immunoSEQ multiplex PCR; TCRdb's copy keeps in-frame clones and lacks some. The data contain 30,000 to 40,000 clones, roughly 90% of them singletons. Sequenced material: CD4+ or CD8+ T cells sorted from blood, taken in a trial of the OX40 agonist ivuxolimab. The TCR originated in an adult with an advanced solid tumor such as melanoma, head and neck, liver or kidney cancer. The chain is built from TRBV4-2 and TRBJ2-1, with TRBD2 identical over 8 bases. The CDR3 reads CASSQEAGDSYNEQFF. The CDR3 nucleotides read TGTGCCAGCAGCCAAGAAGCGGGAGACTCCTACAATGAGCAGTTCTTC.